This T cell receptor beta chain is drawn from a study of T-cell memory formation after mild COVID-19. Constant-segment primers and 5'RACE yielded cDNA libraries for TCR alpha and TCR beta, each carrying sample barcodes and UMIs. In TCRdb, the 5' RACE reads were re-called with MiXCR into one record per CDR3 protein. This table has 380,000 or so distinct CDR3 sequences, approximately 15% appearing once. Notes on the study in general: Clones contracting day 15 to 85 were balanced CD4/CD8; later expanders leaned CD4+.

Turning to this clonotype: As yet, its antigen is unknown.

The sequencing input was PBMCs or a T cell subset sorted from them (not recorded which). The receptor comes from a man aged 18-30 years who had mild COVID-19 (a few samples of this study predate the infection). Cell type and time point are not known.

The CDR3 protein is CASSPPVLNYGYTF. The DNA of the CDR3 is TGTGCCAGCTCACCACCGGTCCTTAACTATGGCTACACCTTC. The chain combines TRBV18 with TRBJ1-2, with D unclear. Germline V gene sequence: CDR1 KGHSH, CDR2 LQKENI. V lost 0 bases and J lost 1, with 6 bases in between. The CDR3 sequence is 14 residues long.